This T cell receptor (beta chain) is from a study of early T cells in non-severe SARS-CoV-2 infection. About this clonotype itself: Its antigen is currently unknown.

Separate cDNA molecules each had unique molecular identifiers attached to them. Using its own MiXCR run on the 5' RACE reads, TCRdb lists one record per CDR3 protein. The profile shows some 89,000 distinct CDR3 sequences, 11% of them singletons. Notes on the study in general: Database matching using VDJdb favored anti-spike CD8 responses, with private and CD4 specificities left missing.

Germline V gives CDR1 SGHAT, CDR2 FQNNGV. V lost 8 bases and J lost 1, with 2 bases in between. The CDR3 spans 10 residues. V and J are TRBV11-2 and TRBJ2-5; D is undetermined. The starting material was whole blood, obtained at baseline. The receptor was isolated from an adult who was a healthcare worker with PCR-confirmed SARS-CoV-2 infection or an uninfected control (not recorded which). Here the CDR3 DNA reads TGTGCCAGCGGCCAAGAGACCCAGTACTTC. Encoded protein: CASGQETQYF. Using reference TRBV11-2 and TRBJ2-5 for the parts outside the CDR3, the full variable domain is EAGVAQSPRYKIIEKRQSVAFWCNPISGHATLYWYQQILGQGPKLLIQFQNNGVVDDSQLPKDRFSAERLKGVDSTLKIQPAKLEDSAVYLCASGQETQYFGPGTRLLVL.